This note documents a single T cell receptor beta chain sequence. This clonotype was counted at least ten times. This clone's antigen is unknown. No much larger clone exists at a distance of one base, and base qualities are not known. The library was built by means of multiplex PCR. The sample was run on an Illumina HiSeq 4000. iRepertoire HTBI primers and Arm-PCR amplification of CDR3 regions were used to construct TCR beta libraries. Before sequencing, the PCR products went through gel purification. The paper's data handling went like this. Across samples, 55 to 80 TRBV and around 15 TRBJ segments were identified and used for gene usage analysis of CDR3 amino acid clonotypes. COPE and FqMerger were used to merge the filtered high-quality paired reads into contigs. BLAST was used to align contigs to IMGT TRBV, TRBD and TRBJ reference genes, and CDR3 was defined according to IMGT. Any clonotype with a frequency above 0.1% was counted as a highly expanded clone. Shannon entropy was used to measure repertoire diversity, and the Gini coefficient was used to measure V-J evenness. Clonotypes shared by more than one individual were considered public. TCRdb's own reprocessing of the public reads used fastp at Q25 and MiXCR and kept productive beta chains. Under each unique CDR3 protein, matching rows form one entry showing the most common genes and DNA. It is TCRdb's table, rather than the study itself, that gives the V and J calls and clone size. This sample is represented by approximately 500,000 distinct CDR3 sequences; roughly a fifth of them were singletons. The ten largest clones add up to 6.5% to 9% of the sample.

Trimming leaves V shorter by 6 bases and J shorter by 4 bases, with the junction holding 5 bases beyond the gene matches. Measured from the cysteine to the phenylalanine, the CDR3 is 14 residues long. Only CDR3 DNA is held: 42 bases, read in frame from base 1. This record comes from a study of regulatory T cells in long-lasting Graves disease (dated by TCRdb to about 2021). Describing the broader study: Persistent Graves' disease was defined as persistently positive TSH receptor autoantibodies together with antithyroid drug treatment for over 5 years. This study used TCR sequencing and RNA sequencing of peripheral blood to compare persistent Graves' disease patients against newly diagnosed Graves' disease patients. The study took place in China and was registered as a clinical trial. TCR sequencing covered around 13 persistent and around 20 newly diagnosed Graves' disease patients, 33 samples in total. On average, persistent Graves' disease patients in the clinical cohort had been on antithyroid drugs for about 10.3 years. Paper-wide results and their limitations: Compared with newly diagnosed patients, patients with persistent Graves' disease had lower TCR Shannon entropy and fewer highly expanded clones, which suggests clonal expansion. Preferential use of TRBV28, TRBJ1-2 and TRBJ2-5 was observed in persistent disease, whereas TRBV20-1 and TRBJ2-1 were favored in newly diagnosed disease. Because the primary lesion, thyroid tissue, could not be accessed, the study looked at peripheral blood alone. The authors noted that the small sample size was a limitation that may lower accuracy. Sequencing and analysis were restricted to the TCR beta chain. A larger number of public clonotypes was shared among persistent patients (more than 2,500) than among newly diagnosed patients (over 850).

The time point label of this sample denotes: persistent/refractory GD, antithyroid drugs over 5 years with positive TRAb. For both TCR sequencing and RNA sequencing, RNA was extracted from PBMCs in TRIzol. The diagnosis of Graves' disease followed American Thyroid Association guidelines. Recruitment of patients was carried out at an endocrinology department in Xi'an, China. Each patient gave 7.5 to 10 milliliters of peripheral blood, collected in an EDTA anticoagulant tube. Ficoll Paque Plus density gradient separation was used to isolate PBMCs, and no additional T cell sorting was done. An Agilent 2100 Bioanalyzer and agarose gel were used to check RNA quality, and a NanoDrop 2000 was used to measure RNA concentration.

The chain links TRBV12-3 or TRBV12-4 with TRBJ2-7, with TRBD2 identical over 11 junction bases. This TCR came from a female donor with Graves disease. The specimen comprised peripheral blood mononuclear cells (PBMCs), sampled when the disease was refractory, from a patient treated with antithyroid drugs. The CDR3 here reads CASSLSGREYEQYF. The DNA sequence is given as TGTGCCAGCAGCCTTAGCGGGAGGGAGTACGAGCAGTACTTC.